Below, one T cell receptor beta chain is given with its context. The CDR3 is 15 amino acids. Germline-derived CDR1 and CDR2 are ENHRY and SYGVKD. The V gene end was trimmed by 3 bases and the J gene end by 5 bases; junction bases not matched to a gene: 6. This specimen belongs to a study of T cells after yellow fever vaccination. MiXCR was run by TCRdb on the 5' RACE reads, yielding one entry per CDR3 protein. The sample yields 500,000 to 700,000 distinct CDR3 sequences, 15% to 20% seen once. The specimen comprised PBMCs, sampled 15 days after the yellow fever booster vaccination. The V gene is TRBV10-3, the J gene TRBJ1-4; 7 bases match TRBD1. This sequence was found in a man between 25 and 39 years old who received the YFV17D yellow fever vaccine. The CDR3 nucleotides read TGTGCCATCAGTGACCCGGAGACAGGGAATGAAAAACTGTTTTTT. Amino acid sequence: CAISDPETGNEKLFF.